This T cell receptor beta chain was identified in a study of T-cell memory formation after mild COVID-19. Study-wide results and caveats: A balance of CD4 and CD8 characterized clones contracting day 15 to 85, whereas later expanders leaned CD4+. Cross-reactive memory appears to have joined, as suggested by some responding clones showing up in pre-infection memory.

The ends were cut back, 0 bases at V and 0 bases at J, with 7 bases in the middle. The CDR3 sequence is 15 residues long. Germline V CDR1 and CDR2: SGDLS, YYNGEE. On this clonotype: Antigen: not known.

TCRdb ran MiXCR on the 5' RACE reads and lists one entry per CDR3 protein. The sample contains 350,000 to 450,000 distinct CDR3 sequences, around 30% of which appear only once. The clonotype was recovered from an adult woman who had mild COVID-19 (a few samples of this study predate the infection). Cell type and time point are not known. Sequenced input: PBMCs or a T cell subset sorted from them (not recorded which). The chain uses TRBV9 and TRBJ2-1; weak D call: TRBD1 (5 bases). The CDR3 is CASSVARGSYNEQFF. The CDR3, as DNA: TGTGCCAGCAGCGTAGCTAGGGGCTCCTACAATGAGCAGTTCTTC. The variable domain in full, completed from reference TRBV9 and TRBJ2-1, reads DSGVTQTPKHLITATGQRVTLRCSPRSGDLSVYWYQQSLDQGLQFLIQYYNGEERAKGNILERFSAQQFPDLHSELNLSSLELGDSALYFCASSVARGSYNEQFFGPGTRLTVL.